Included here is one TCR beta chain sequence, with context. Its antigen remains unidentified. Germline lookup yields CDR1 SGHRS and CDR2 YFSETQ. The CDR3 has 14 residues. Deletions cut 4 bases from V and 2 bases from J, with 9 bases between. This entry comes from a study of regulatory T cells in long-lasting Graves disease. Whole-study findings and limits: Researchers examined only peripheral blood and not thyroid tissue.

Time point reported: newly diagnosed GD, antithyroid drugs for less than 3 months. Extracted PBMC RNA gave rise to the TCR library. The authors drew patients from an endocrinology department in Xi'an, China. Arm-PCR of CDR3 regions with iRepertoire HTBI primers generated TCR beta libraries. TCRdb itself ran the multiplex PCR reads through MiXCR, one entry per CDR3 protein. Here the sample spans 350,000 to 550,000 distinct CDR3 sequences, 15% to 20% being singletons. The same sample was also studied in work on T cells in Graves' hyperthyroidism and ophthalmopathy. That publication notes: Blood also showed most of the thyroid clonotypes that were expanded above 0.001.

This sequence was found in a woman aged 18 to 35 with Graves disease. Here the sequenced sample was peripheral blood mononuclear cells (PBMCs), taken at new diagnosis, from a patient treated with antithyroid drugs. The J gene is TRBJ1-4, the V gene TRBV5-1, with a weak D call TRBD1 (6 bases). The chain's CDR3 is CASSVGHTNEKLFF. CDR3 sequence (DNA): TGCGCCAGCAGCGTGGGACACACTAATGAAAAACTGTTTTTT. The whole variable domain, filled in from reference TRBV5-1 and TRBJ1-4, reads KAGVTQTPRYLIKTRGQQVTLSCSPISGHRSVSWYQQTPGQGLQFLFEYFSETQRNKGNFPGRFSGRQFSNSRSEMNVSTLELGDSALYLCASSVGHTNEKLFFGSGTQLSVL.